This TCR beta chain came from a study of T cell changes during pregnancy in multiple sclerosis. With 0 bases removed from V and 6 bases from J, the gap between germline ends came to 16 bases. Looked up from germline, CDR1 is MNHNY and CDR2 is SVGAGI (reference sequence). The CDR3 is made up of 16 amino acids. The repertoire was sequenced with immunoSEQ multiplex PCR; TCRdb's copy has only in-frame clones and lacks some. Among over 50,000 clones, 89% were seen once, and the ten largest hold approximately 1.7%. The chain links TRBV6-6 to TRBJ2-3; no firm D call. Sequencing was performed on peripheral blood, taken after pregnancy. This receptor was identified in a female donor with multiple sclerosis, enrolled in a pregnancy study. CDR3 region: CASSYSPQDSTDTQYF. The CDR3 DNA is TGTGCCAGCAGTTACTCGCCCCAAGACTCGACGGATACGCAGTATTTT.